What follows are 19 T cell receptor beta chains derived from one specimen sequenced in a study of T cell responses to AZD1222 COVID-19 vaccine. Measured with immunoSEQ multiplex PCR; TCRdb has only the in-frame clones, and not every one. The table lists under 150,000 clones, roughly 93% of them singletons. The sample here was peripheral blood, taken on day 0 of AZD1222 vaccination. All receptors come from an adult in good health.

The chain uses TRBV5-1 and TRBJ1-1; D not resolved. CDR3 size: 14 residues. Germline V gene sequence: CDR1 SGHRS, CDR2 YFSETQ. Trimming removed 0 bases at V and 7 bases at J, with 13 bases between. CDR3 bases: TGCGCCAGCAGCTTGGAGGCAGGAAAAATTGAAGCTTTCTTT. Its protein is CASSLEAGKIEAFF.

This clone was recorded only once. The CDR3 reads CASSRTGQKSYEQYF. The CDR3 bases are TGTGCCAGTAGTCGCACTGGACAGAAATCCTACGAGCAGTACTTC. The chain recombines TRBV19 with TRBJ2-7, with D perhaps TRBD1 (6 bases). The CDR3 spans 15 residues. CDR1 LNHDA and CDR2 SQIVND come from the germline V gene (reference sequence). V lost 5 bases and J lost 1, with 15 bases in between.

The DNA for the CDR3 is TGTGCCAGCAGTGAAGTTGGGGTTTTACTGGATGAGCAGTACTTC. The encoded protein is CASSEVGVLLDEQYF. V gene TRBV2 combines with J gene TRBJ2-7; D is unresolved. This CDR3 is built from 15 residues. With 1 base removed from V and 7 bases from J, the gap between germline ends came to 17 bases. Germline lookup yields CDR1 SNHLY and CDR2 FYNNEI.

In its sample, this clone was seen once. The rearrangement links TRBV4-1 to TRBJ1-1; 7 bases map to TRBD1. This CDR3 spans 15 amino acids. CDR1 MGHRA and CDR2 YSYEKL come from the germline V gene. Losses at the gene ends were 3 bases for V and 2 bases for J; bases not matched to a gene: 6. The CDR3 nucleotides read TGCGCCAGCAGCCAGGTGACAGGGTATAACACTGAAGCTTTCTTT. Amino acid sequence: CASSQVTGYNTEAFF.

The chain combines TRBV27 with TRBJ2-1; 10 nucleotides agree with TRBD2. CDR1 and CDR2 (germline): MNHEY, SMNVEV (reference sequence). The CDR3 totals 16 residues. J lost 5 bases, V lost 4 bases, and 8 bases had no gene match. This chain's CDR3 is CASSSPLAGLNNEQFF. The CDR3 bases are TGTGCCAGCAGTTCCCCACTAGCGGGGCTGAACAATGAGCAGTTCTTC.

CDR3 loop: CASSLGTGNYGYTF. DNA of the CDR3: TGTGCCAGTAGTCTCGGGACCGGCAACTATGGCTACACCTTC. The rearrangement uses TRBV19 and TRBJ1-2; D is perhaps TRBD1 (5 bases). CDR1 is LNHDA, CDR2 SQIVND, per germline (reference sequence). This CDR3 has 14 residues. V lost 5 bases, J lost 2 bases, and 12 bases lay in between.

This rearrangement joins TRBV3-1 (or the pseudogene TRBV3-2) to TRBJ1-5; D call uncertain. The CDR3 has 15 amino acids. Germline V gives CDR1 LGHDT, CDR2 YNNKEL (reference sequence). The V and J ends lost 3 bases and 1 base respectively, with 10 bases between them. The CDR3 sequence: CASSHGYQSNQPQHF. As DNA, the CDR3 is TGTGCCAGCAGCCATGGGTACCAGAGCAATCAGCCCCAGCATTTT.

V is TRBV30 and J is TRBJ2-7, with TRBD1 matching over 8 bases. Trimming cost V 3 bases and J 4 bases; bases outside gene matches: 11. The CDR3 runs 15 residues. Looked up from germline, CDR1 is GTSNPN and CDR2 is SVGIG (reference sequence). CDR3 nucleotides: TGTGCCTGGAGACGCCCCAGGACAGGGACGTACGAGCAGTACTTC. Encoded protein: CAWRRPRTGTYEQYF.

The J gene is TRBJ1-1, the V gene TRBV29-1; D is uncertain. Germline V gene data show CDR1 as SQVTM and CDR2 as ANQGSEA. Trimming pared 3 bases from V and 6 bases from J, leaving 11 bases between. CDR3 length: 12 residues. DNA of the CDR3: TGCAGCGTTGAGAAGGGTATGGCTGAAGCTTTCTTT. Its translation is CSVEKGMAEAFF.

The J gene is TRBJ1-2, the V gene TRBV7-2, with TRBD1 matching 8 bases. V lost 4 bases and J lost 3; bases outside the gene matches: 1. Per the germline V gene, CDR1 is SGHTA and CDR2 is FQGNSA. There are 13 residues in the CDR3. The CDR3 loop reads CASSSQGDYGYTF. CDR3 DNA sequence: TGTGCCAGCAGCTCACAGGGGGACTATGGCTACACCTTC.

DNA of the CDR3: TGTGCCAGCAGCTTAGGAAGACAGGGCTCCTACAATGAGCAGTTCTTC. It translates to CASSLGRQGSYNEQFF. V is TRBV7-9 and J is TRBJ2-1; 7 bases match TRBD1. Trimming cost V 1 base and J 0 bases; bases outside gene matches: 3. In germline, CDR1 is SEHNR, CDR2 FQNEAQ (reference sequence). The CDR3 loop spans 16 amino acids.

The genes are TRBV21-1 and TRBJ2-7; the table assigns TRBD1, which was not confirmed against the DNA. TRBV21-1 is a pseudogene. The CDR3 is 13 amino acids. Here the CDR3 reads CATNEGVGNEQYF. The CDR3 DNA reads TGTGCCACCAACGAGGGGGTGGGAAACGAGCAGTACTTC.

The chain combines TRBV2 with TRBJ1-5; 7 bases are a match to TRBD1. The CDR3 is made up of 14 amino acids. The V gene's germline CDR1 is SNHLY and CDR2 FYNNEI. V shed 8 bases and J 3 bases; nucleotides not matched to a gene: 7. CDR3 nucleotides: TGTGCCAGCGCTAACAGGGGAAACAATCAGCCCCAGCATTTT. As protein: CASANRGNNQPQHF.

This sequence joins TRBV28 and TRBJ1-5; D is possibly TRBD1 (6 bases). Germline-derived CDR1 and CDR2 are MDHEN and SYDVKM. Deletions cut 5 bases from V and 6 bases from J, with 32 bases between. CDR3 length: 20 amino acids. The CDR3 here is CASSKKGQVDRGGKVQPQHF. DNA for the CDR3: TGTGCCAGCAGTAAGAAAGGCCAAGTCGATAGGGGGGGCAAAGTTCAGCCCCAGCATTTT.

The chain is built from TRBV28 and TRBJ1-1; D possibly corresponds to TRBD1 (6 bases). The CDR3 has 15 residues. In germline, CDR1 is MDHEN, CDR2 SYDVKM. The V and J ends lost 5 bases and 0 bases respectively, with 13 bases between them. CDR3 in DNA: TGTGCCAGCAGTACCTCGACAGGATTGAACACTGAAGCTTTCTTT. Encoded protein: CASSTSTGLNTEAFF.

The CDR3 DNA follows: TGCGCCAGCAGCTTGGTGGGGACCGCCTCACGGAATGAGCAGTTCTTC. It codes for CASSLVGTASRNEQFF. The V and J genes are TRBV5-1 and TRBJ2-1, with D perhaps matching TRBD1 or TRBD2 (5 bases each). Germline values: CDR1 SGHRS, CDR2 YFSETQ. The CDR3 totals 16 residues. V dropped 0 bases and J dropped 7 bases, with 17 bases sitting between them.

The chain employs TRBV30 and TRBJ2-1; TRBD2 agrees at 8 bases. The CDR3 is made up of 17 amino acids. Trimming at V came to 0 bases and at J to 10 bases, leaving 17 bases not matched to a gene. The germline CDR1 and CDR2 sequences are GTSNPN and SVGIG (reference sequence). This chain's CDR3 is CAWSVQRNSGTPREQFF. Here the CDR3 DNA reads TGTGCCTGGAGTGTACAAAGAAATAGCGGGACCCCCCGGGAGCAGTTCTTC.

V is TRBV6-5 and J is TRBJ1-6, with D possibly TRBD1 on 6 matching bases. The CDR3 loop spans 16 amino acids. The V end was cut by 3 bases, the J end by 13 bases, with 22 bases between. Germline CDR1 reads MNHEY; CDR2 reads SVGAGI. The CDR3 DNA reads as TGTGCCAGCAGTTATCTTGGGGCAATCAATCAGGGGCCCCTCCACTTT. This encodes CASSYLGAINQGPLHF.

This chain uses TRBV2 with TRBJ1-5, with D unclear. The CDR3 sequence is 14 residues long. Per the germline V gene, CDR1 is SNHLY and CDR2 is FYNNEI. V lost 1 base and J 2 bases, leaving 6 bases between the germline ends. In DNA form, the CDR3 reads TGTGCCAGCAGTGAAGGGGAAGGCAATCAGCCCCAGCATTTT. It specifies CASSEGEGNQPQHF.